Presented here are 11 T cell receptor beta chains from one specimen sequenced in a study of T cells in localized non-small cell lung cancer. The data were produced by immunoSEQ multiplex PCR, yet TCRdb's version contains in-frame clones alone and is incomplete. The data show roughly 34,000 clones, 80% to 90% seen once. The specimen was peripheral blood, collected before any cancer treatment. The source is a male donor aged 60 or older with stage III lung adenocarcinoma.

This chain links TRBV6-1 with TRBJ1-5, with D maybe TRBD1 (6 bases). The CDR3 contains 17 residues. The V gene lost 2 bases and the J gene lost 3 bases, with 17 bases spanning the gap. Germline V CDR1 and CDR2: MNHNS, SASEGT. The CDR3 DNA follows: TGTGCCAGCAGTGAATTGCCCCAGGGGTCCCACAATCAGCCCCAGCATTTT. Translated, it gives CASSELPQGSHNQPQHF.

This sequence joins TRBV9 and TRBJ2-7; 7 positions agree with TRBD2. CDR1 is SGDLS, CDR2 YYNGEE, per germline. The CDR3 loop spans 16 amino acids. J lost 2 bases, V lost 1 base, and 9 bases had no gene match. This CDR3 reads CASSVSSGLVPYEQYF. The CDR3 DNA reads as TGTGCCAGCAGCGTATCCTCTGGACTAGTCCCCTACGAGCAGTACTTC. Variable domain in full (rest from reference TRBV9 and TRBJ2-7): DSGVTQTPKHLITATGQRVTLRCSPRSGDLSVYWYQQSLDQGLQFLIQYYNGEERAKGNILERFSAQQFPDLHSELNLSSLELGDSALYFCASSVSSGLVPYEQYFGPGTRLTVT.

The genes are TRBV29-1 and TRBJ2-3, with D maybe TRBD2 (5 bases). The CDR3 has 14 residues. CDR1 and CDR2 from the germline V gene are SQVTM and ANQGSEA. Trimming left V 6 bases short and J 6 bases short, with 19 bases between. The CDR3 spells CSVSGSLGQDTQYF. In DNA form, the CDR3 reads TGCAGCGTAAGCGGTAGCCTGGGCCAGGATACGCAGTATTTT.

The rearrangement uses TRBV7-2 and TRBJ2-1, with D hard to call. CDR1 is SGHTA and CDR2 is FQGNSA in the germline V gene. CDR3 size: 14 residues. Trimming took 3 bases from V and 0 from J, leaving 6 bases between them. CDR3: CASSFLSSYNEQFF. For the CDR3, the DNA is TGTGCCAGCAGCTTTCTGAGCTCCTACAATGAGCAGTTCTTC. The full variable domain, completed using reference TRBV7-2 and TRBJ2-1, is GAGVSQSPSNKVTEKGKDVELRCDPISGHTALYWYRQSLGQGLEFLIYFQGNSAPDKSGLPSDRFSAERTGGSVSTLTIQRTQQEDSAVYLCASSFLSSYNEQFFGPGTRLTVL.

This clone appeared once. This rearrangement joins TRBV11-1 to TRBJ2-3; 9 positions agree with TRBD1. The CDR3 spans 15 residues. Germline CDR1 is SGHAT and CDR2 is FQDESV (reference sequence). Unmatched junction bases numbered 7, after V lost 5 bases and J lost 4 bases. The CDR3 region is CASSLSRTGADTQYF. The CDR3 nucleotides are TGTGCCAGCAGCCTATCGAGGACAGGGGCAGATACGCAGTATTTT.

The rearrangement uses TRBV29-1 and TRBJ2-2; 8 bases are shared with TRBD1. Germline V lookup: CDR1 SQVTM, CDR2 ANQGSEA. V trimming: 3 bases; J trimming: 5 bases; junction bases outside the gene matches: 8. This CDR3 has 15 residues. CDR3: CSVETGQGWTGELFF. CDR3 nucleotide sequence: TGCAGCGTTGAGACCGGACAGGGTTGGACCGGGGAGCTGTTTTTT.

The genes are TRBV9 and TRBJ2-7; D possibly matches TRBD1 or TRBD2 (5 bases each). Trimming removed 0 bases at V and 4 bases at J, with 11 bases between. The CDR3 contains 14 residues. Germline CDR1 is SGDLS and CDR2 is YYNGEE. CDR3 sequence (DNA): TGTGCCAGCAGCGTAGATCAAGGGGAGTACGAGCAGTACTTC. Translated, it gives CASSVDQGEYEQYF.

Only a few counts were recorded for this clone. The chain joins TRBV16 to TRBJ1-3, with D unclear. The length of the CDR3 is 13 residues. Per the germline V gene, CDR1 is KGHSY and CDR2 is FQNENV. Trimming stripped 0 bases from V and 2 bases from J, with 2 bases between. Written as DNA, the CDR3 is TGTGCCAGCAGCCAATCGGCTGGAAACACCATATATTTT. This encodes CASSQSAGNTIYF.

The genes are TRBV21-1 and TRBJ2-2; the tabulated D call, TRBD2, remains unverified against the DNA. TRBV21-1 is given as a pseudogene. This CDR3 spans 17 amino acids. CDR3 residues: CASSLITGGTNTGELFF. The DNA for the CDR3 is TGTGCCAGCAGCTTAATTACGGGGGGCACGAACACCGGGGAGCTGTTTTTT.

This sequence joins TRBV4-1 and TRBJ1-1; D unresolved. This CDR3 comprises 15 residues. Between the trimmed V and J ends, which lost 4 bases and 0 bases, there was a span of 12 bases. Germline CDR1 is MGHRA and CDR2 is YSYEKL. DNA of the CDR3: TGCGCCAGCAGCCCCGGCGGCTGGCTGAACACTGAAGCTTTCTTT. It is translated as CASSPGGWLNTEAFF.

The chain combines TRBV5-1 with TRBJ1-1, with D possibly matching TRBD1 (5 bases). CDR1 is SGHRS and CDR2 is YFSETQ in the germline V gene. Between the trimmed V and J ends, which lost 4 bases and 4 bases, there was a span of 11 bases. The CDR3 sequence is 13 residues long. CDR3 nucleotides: TGCGCCAGCAGCCCGGCGGGGGGCACTGAAGCTTTCTTT. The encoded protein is CASSPAGGTEAFF.